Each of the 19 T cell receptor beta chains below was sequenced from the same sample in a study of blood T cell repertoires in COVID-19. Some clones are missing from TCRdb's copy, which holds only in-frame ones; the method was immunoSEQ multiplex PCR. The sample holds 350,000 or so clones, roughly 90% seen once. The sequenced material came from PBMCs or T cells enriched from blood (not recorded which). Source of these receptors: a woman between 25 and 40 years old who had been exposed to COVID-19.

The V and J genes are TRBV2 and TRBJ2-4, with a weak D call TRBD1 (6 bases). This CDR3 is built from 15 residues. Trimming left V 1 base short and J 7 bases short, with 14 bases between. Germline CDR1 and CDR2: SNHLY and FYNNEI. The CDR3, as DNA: TGTGCCAGCAGTGAAGATGCAGGGGTACGGAACATTCAGTACTTC. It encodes CASSEDAGVRNIQYF. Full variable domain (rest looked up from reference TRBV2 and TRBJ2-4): EPEVTQTPSHQVTQMGQEVILRCVPISNHLYFYWYRQILGQKVEFLVSFYNNEISEKSEIFDDQFSVERPDGSNFTLKIRSTKLEDSAMYFCASSEDAGVRNIQYFGAGTRLSVL.

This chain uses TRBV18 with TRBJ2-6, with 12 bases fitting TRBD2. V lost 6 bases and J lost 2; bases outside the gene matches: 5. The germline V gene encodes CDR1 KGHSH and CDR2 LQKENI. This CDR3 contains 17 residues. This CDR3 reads CASSPRTSGTGANVLTF. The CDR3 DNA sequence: TGTGCCAGCTCTCCAAGGACTAGCGGGACTGGGGCCAACGTCCTGACTTTC.

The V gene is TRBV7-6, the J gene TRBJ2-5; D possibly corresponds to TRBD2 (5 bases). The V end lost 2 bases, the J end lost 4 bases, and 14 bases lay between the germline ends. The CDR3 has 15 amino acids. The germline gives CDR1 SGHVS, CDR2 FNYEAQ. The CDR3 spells CASSLFPGIGETQYF. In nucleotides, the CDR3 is TGTGCCAGCAGCTTATTTCCCGGGATCGGAGAGACCCAGTACTTC. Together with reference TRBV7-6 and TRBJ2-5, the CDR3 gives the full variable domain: GAGVSQSPRYKVTKRGQDVALRCDPISGHVSLYWYRQALGQGPEFLTYFNYEAQQDKSGLPNDRFSAERPEGSISTLTIQRTEQRDSAMYRCASSLFPGIGETQYFGPGTRLLVL.

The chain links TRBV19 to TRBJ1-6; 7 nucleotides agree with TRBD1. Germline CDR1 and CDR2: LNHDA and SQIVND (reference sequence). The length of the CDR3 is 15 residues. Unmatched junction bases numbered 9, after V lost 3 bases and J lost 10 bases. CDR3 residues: CASSIRTGAESPLHF. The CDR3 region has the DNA TGTGCCAGTAGTATCCGGACAGGAGCAGAATCACCCCTCCACTTT.

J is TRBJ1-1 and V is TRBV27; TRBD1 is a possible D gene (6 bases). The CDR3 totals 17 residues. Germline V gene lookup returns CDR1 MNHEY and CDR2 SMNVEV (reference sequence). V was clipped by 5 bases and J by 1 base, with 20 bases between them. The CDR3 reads CASSPEGLGHANTEAFF. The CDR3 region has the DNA TGTGCCAGCAGTCCAGAAGGGCTGGGACATGCGAACACTGAAGCTTTCTTT.

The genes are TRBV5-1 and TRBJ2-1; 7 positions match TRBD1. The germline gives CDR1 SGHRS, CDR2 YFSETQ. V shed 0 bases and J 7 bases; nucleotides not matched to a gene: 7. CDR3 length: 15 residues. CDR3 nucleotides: TGCGCCAGCAGCTTGGTGGGGACAGTAGGTAATGAGCAGTTCTTC. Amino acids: CASSLVGTVGNEQFF.

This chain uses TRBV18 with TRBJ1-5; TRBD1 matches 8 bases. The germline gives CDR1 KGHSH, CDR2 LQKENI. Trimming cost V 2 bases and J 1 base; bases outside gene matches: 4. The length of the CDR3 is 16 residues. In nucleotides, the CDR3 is TGTGCCAGCTCACCAGGACAGGGAGGGAGCAATCAGCCCCAGCATTTT. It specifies CASSPGQGGSNQPQHF.

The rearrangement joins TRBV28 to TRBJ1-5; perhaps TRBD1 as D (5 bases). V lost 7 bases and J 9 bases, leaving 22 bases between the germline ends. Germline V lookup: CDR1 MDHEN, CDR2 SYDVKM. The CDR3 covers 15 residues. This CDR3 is CASMNYRGSVWPQHF. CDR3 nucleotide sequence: TGTGCCAGCATGAACTATAGGGGCAGTGTTTGGCCCCAGCATTTT. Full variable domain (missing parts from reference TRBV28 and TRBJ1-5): DVKVTQSSRYLVKRTGEKVFLECVQDMDHENMFWYRQDPGLGLRLIYFSYDVKMKEKGDIPEGYSVSREKKERFSLILESASTNQTSMYLCASMNYRGSVWPQHFGDGTRLSIL.

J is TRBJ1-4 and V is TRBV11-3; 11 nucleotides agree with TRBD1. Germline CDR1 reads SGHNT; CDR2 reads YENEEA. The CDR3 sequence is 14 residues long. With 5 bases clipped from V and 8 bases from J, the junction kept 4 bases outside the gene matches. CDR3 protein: CASSRTGGEEKLFF. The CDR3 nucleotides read TGTGCCAGCAGCCGGACAGGGGGCGAAGAAAAACTGTTTTTT.

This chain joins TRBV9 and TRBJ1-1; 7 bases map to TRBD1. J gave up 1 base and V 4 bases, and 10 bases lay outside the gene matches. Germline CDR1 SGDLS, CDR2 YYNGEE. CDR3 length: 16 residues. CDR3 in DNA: TGTGCCAGCAGCTTCCGGGACAGCTTCCAGAACACTGAAGCTTTCTTT. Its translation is CASSFRDSFQNTEAFF. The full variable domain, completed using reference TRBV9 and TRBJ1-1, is DSGVTQTPKHLITATGQRVTLRCSPRSGDLSVYWYQQSLDQGLQFLIQYYNGEERAKGNILERFSAQQFPDLHSELNLSSLELGDSALYFCASSFRDSFQNTEAFFGQGTRLTVV.

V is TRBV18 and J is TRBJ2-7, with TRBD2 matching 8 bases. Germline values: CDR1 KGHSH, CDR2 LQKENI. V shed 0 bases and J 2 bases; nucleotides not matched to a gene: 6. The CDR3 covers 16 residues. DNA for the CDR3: TGTGCCAGCTCACCACCGTTAAGCGGGAGCCCCTACGAGCAGTACTTC. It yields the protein CASSPPLSGSPYEQYF.

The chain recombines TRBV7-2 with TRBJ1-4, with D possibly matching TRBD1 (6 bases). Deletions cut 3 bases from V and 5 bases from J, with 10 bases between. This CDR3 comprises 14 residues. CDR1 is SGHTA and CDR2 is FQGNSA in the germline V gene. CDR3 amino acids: CASSFGQSNEKLFF. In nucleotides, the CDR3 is TGTGCCAGCAGCTTCGGACAGAGCAATGAAAAACTGTTTTTT.

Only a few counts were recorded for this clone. As DNA, the CDR3 is TGTGCCATCAGTGAGTCGGGACAAGGTGGAGGCTACACCTTC. Translated: CAISESGQGGGYTF. V and J are TRBV10-3 and TRBJ1-2, with D maybe TRBD1 (6 bases). The CDR3 loop spans 14 amino acids. CDR1 is ENHRY, CDR2 SYGVKD, per germline. Trimming took off 0 bases at V and 8 bases at J, with 13 bases between the two ends.

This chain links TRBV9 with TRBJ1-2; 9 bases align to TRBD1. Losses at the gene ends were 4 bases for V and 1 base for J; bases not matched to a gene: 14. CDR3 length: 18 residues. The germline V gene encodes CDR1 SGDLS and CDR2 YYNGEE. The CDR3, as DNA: TGTGCCAGCAGCCCGGCCGGGACAGGGACTGACTTTAACTATGGCTACACCTTC. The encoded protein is CASSPAGTGTDFNYGYTF.

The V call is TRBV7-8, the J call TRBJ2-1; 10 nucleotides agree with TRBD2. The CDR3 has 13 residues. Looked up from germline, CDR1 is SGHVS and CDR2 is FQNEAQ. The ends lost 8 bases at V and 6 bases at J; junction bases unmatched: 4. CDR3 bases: TGTGCCAGCCTAGCGGGGGCCCGCAATGAGCAGTTCTTC. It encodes CASLAGARNEQFF.

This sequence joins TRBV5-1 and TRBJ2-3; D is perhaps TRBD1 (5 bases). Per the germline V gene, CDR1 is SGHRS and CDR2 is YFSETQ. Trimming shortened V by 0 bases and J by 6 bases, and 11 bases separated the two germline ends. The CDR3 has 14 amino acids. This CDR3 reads CASSLAGFQDTQYF. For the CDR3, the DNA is TGCGCCAGCAGCTTGGCAGGGTTTCAGGATACGCAGTATTTT.

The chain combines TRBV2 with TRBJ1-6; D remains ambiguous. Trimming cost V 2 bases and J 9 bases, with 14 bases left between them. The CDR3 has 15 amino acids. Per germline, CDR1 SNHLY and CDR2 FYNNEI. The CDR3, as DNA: TGTGCCAGCAGTGAACAGGAGGTACTCAGTTCACCCCTCCACTTT. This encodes CASSEQEVLSSPLHF.

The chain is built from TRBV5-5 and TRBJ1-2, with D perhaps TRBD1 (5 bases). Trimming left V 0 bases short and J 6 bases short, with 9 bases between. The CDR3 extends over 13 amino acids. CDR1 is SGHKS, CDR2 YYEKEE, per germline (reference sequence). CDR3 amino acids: CASSLAGADGYTF. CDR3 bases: TGTGCCAGCAGCTTGGCTGGGGCTGATGGCTACACCTTC.

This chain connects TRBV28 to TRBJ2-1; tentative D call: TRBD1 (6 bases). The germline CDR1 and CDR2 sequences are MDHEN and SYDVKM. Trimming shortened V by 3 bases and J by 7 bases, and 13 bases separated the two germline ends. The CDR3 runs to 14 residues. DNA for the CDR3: TGTGCCAGCAGTTTGGGCTCAGGGGTAAATGAGCAGTTCTTC. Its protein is CASSLGSGVNEQFF.